The text below deals with one T cell receptor beta chain. The antigen is not known. Clones were sequenced by immunoSEQ multiplex PCR, and TCRdb holds only the in-frame ones, with some missing. The sample holds around 30,000 clones, around 94% seen once. The sample comes from a study of T cell clones after liver transplantation. Study-wide context: Liver transplant recipients had immunosuppression withdrawal attempted within 2 years. Graft-donor-reactive sequences were compared with third-party-reactive TCRbeta sequences from pre-transplant mixed lymphocyte reactions. General study results and limits: Post-transplant, graft-donor-reactive CD4 TCRbeta sequences in blood dropped significantly in most of the 8 subjects.

The CDR3 has 16 amino acids. The germline V gene encodes CDR1 MNHEY and CDR2 SMNVEV (reference sequence). V dropped 2 bases and J dropped 3 bases, with 14 bases sitting between them. V usage is TRBV27 and J usage is TRBJ1-5; D is unresolved. The sample consisted of CD8+ T cells from blood, taken 12 months after liver transplant. This receptor was obtained from a human patient who received a liver transplant. The T cells may come from the graft donor. The DNA of the CDR3 is TGTGCCAGCAGTTTAACTGGATCTCTTTACAATCAGCCCCAGCATTTT. It is translated as CASSLTGSLYNQPQHF.